This T cell receptor (beta chain) emerged from a study of beta chain features in type 1 diabetes (dated by TCRdb to the late 2010s). About the investigation overall: Patients and healthy donors did not differ in mean age, gender distribution, total cell number or subset yield. A total of over 95,000,000 sorted cells were examined across all samples, and RNA yield correlated strongly with the number of cells per subset. In the study, recently diagnosed type 1 diabetes patients and matched healthy donors were compared on the TCRB repertoires of their sorted circulating CD4+ T cell subsets. Naive and central memory subsets were obtained from all 30 or so donors, but regulatory and stem cell-like memory subsets were isolated from only 8 patients and roughly 8 healthy donors. What the research found in general, with its limitations: Patients with type 1 diabetes made fewer insertions and deleted more nucleotides at VDJ recombination sites, implying thymic rearrangement abnormalities. PCR might favor shorter templates, but patient and control samples were amplified and corrected together, so any skew would affect both groups equally. Only small numbers of individuals were included in the HLA sub-analyses, which left unresolved whether HLA type had any influence on TCRB rearrangement. Naive, central memory and regulatory TCRB repertoires appeared more similar among patients than among healthy donors. Because cDNA rather than genomic DNA was sequenced, highly expressing activated cells could have been over-represented, although no difference in activation and CD3 levels was found between groups. In all four CD4+ subsets, TCRB CDR3 length was moderately but significantly shorter in type 1 diabetes patients.

The table lists this clone with a few counts. There is no known antigen for this receptor. Within one base of it there is no much larger clone, and no base qualities were kept. The entire amount of isolated RNA was reverse transcribed using the High Capacity cDNA Reverse Transcription Kit, so the sequenced TCRB transcripts were expressed ones. Deep immunoSEQ sequencing was performed on naive, central memory and regulatory T cell samples, with an average of around 3.4 million total reads per sample. After sorted cells were lysed in RLT buffer, RNA was extracted with DNase-treated RNeasy Micro or Mini kits, with the choice depending on cell number. To prevent cross-contamination, each cell subset was processed individually, whereas patient and healthy donor samples were processed jointly. Using the immunoSEQ multiplex PCR, TCRB sequences were amplified from cDNA into 87-bp fragments spanning the CDR3 region. Sequencing of the amplicons was performed on the Illumina HiSeq platform. The study's own analysis went as follows. Synthetic template baselines were used to correct PCR bias computationally, reads within Hamming distance 2 were collapsed together, and singletons that could not be merged were discarded. Reads were aligned against IMGT so that V, D and J genes, CDR3 length and insertions or deletions at six rearrangement sites could be assigned. Clonotype counts were normalized to sorted cell number within each subset before computing true diversity and Gini coefficients with the tcR R package. Repertoire sharing was quantified using the overlap coefficient calculated on TCRB nucleotide sequences. TCRdb limited this immuneACCESS table to in-frame rearrangements with V and J called. A share of clones is missing; checked studies link under half to unresolved V genes, and the rest is unexplained. V and J calls and clone size are given by that table; D and trimming were obtained from the DNA. The sample table records 95,000 to 110,000 clones; around 30% of these occur just once. The ten biggest clones cover 0.5% to 0.6% of the sample.

A single peripheral blood draw of 95 to 150 mL on average was collected from each donor into heparinised tubes. A BD FACSAria II and a panel including CD45RO, CCR7, CD25, CD127, CD95 and CD27 were used to sort naive, central memory, regulatory and stem cell-like memory CD4+ T cells. A purity above 98% was achieved for all sorted populations. PBMCs were separated immediately by Lymphoprep density gradient centrifugation and were stained directly, without being cultured. So that batch effects would be minimized, each experiment stained and sorted samples in pairs, pairing one healthy donor with one patient. The CDR3 covers 15 residues, taking in both the cysteine and the phenylalanine. CDR3 DNA only is kept here, 45 bases in frame from base 1. The germline V gene (reference sequence) yields MNHEY for CDR1 and SMNVEV for CDR2. The germline V and J ends show losses of 2 bases and 6 bases respectively, and no gene match explains 9 bases of the junction.

The sequencing sample was made of central memory CD4+ T cells from blood. The TCR sequence derives from a woman aged 18-29 years with type 1 diabetes. Here the chain combines TRBV27 and TRBJ2-7; TRBD2 aligns with 8 central bases. The DNA reads TGTGCCAGCAGTTTAGATGGCGGGAGGACTCGCGAGCAGTACTTC. Translated, this is CASSLDGGRTREQYF.